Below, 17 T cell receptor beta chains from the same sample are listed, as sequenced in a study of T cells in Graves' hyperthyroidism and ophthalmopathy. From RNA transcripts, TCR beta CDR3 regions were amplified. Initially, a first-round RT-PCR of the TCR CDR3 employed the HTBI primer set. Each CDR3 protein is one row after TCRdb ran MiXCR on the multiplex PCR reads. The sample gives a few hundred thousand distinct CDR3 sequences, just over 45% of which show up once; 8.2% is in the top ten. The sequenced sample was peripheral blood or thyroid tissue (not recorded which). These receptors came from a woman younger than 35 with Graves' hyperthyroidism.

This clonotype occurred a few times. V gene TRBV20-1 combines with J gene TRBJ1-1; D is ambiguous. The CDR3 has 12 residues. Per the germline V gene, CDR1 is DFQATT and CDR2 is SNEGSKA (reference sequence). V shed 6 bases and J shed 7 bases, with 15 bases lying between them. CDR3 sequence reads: CSATLDVREAFF. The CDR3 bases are TGCAGTGCAACCTTAGACGTACGTGAAGCTTTCTTT.

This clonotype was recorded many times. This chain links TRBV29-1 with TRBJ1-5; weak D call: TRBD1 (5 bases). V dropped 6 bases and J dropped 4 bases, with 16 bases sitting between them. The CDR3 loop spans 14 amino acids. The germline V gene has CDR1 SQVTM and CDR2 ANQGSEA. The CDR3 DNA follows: TGCAGCGTCAAATCGGGGGGTGTGAATCAGCCCCAGCATTTT. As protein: CSVKSGGVNQPQHF.

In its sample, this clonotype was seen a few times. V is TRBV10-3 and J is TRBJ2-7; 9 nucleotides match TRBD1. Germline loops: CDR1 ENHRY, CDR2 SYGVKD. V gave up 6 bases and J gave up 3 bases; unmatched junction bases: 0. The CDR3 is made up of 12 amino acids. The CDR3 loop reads CAIRTGGYEQYF. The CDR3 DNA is TGTGCCATCAGGACAGGGGGCTACGAGCAGTACTTC.

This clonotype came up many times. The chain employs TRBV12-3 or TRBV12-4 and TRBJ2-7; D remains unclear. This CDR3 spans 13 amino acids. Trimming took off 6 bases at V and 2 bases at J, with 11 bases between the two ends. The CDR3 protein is CASSGVGPYEQYF. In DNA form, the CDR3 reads TGTGCCAGCAGCGGAGTAGGGCCCTACGAGCAGTACTTC.

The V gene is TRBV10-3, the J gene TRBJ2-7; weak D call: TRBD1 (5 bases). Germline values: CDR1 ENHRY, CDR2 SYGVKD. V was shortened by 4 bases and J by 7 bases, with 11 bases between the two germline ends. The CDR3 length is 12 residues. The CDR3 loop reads CAISAQVNEQYF. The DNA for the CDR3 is TGTGCCATCAGTGCACAGGTGAATGAGCAGTACTTC.

CDR3 in DNA: TGTGCCAGCAGCTTGTCAGGGAAGAACACTGAAGCTTTCTTT. Translation: CASSLSGKNTEAFF. This chain joins TRBV5-6 and TRBJ1-1; TRBD1 is a possible D gene (5 bases). The CDR3 is made up of 14 amino acids. V gave up 1 base and J gave up 1 base, with 8 bases separating them. Germline lookup yields CDR1 SGHDT and CDR2 YYEEEE.

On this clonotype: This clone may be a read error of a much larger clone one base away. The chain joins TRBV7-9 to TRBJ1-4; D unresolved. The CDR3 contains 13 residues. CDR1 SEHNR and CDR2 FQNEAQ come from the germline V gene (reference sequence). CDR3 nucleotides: TGTGCCAGCAGCTTTAGCGGGAATGAAAAACTGTCTTTT. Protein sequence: CASSFSGNEKLSF.

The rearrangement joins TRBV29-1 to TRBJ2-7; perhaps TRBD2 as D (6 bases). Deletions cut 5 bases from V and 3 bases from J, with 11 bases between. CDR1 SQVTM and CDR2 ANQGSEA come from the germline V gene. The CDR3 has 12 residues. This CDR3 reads CSVRLARYEQYF. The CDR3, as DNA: TGCAGCGTTCGGCTAGCGCGCTACGAGCAGTACTTC.

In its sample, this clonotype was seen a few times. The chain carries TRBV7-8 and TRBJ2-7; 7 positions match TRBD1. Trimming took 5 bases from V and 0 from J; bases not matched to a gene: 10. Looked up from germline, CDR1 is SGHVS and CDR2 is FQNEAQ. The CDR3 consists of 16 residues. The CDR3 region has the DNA TGTGCCAGCAGCCGTACTCCGGGACAGAGCTCCTACGAGCAGTACTTC. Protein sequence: CASSRTPGQSSYEQYF.

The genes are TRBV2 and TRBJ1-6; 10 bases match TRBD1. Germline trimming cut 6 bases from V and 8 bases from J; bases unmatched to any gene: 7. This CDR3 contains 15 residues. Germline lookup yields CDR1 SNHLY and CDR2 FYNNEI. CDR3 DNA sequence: TGTGCCAGCAGCCGGGGACAGGGGCGGTATTCACCCCTCCACTTT. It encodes CASSRGQGRYSPLHF.

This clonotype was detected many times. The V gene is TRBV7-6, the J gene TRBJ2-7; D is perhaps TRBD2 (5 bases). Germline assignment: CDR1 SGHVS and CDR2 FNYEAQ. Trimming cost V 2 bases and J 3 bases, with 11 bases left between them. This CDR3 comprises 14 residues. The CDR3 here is CASSLLGNGYEQYF. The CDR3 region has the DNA TGTGCCAGCAGCTTACTCGGGAACGGCTACGAGCAGTACTTC.

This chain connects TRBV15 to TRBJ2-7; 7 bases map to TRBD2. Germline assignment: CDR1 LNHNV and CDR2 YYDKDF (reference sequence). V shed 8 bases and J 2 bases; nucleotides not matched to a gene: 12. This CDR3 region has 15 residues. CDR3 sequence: CATGWGGPATYEQYF. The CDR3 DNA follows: TGTGCCACCGGTTGGGGGGGTCCAGCGACCTACGAGCAGTACTTC. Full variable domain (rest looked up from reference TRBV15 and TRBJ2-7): DAMVIQNPRYQVTQFGKPVTLSCSQTLNHNVMYWYQQKSSQAPKLLFHYYDKDFNNEADTPDNFQSRRPNTSFCFLDIRSPGLGDTAMYLCATGWGGPATYEQYFGPGTRLTVT.

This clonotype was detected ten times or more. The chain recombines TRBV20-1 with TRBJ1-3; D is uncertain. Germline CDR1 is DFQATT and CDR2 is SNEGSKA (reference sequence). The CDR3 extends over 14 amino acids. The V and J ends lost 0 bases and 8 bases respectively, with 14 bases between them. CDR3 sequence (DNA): TGCAGTGCTAGAGATCGAGGCCAAGGACACACCATATATTTT. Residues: CSARDRGQGHTIYF.

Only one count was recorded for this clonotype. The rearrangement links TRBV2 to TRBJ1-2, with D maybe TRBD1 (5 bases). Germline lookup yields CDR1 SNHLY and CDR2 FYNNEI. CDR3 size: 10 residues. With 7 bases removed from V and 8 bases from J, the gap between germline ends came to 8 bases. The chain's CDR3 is CASMGEGYTF. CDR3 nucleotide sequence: TGTGCCAGCATGGGGGAGGGCTACACCTTC.

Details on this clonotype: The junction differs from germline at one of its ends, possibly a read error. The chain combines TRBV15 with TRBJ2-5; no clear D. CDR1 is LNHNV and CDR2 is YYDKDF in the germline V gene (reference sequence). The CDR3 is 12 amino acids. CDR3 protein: CAASSLRETQYF. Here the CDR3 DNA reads TGTGCCGCCAGCAGCTTGCGGGAGACCCAGTACTTC.

CDR3 residues: CSARYRESYGYTF. CDR3 sequence (DNA): TGCAGTGCTAGGTACAGGGAGTCATACGGCTACACCTTC. This rearrangement joins TRBV20-1 to TRBJ1-2; possibly TRBD1 for D (6 bases). The CDR3 is 13 amino acids. Germline V gives CDR1 DFQATT, CDR2 SNEGSKA (reference sequence). V lost 3 bases to trimming and J lost 8 bases, with 16 bases between them.

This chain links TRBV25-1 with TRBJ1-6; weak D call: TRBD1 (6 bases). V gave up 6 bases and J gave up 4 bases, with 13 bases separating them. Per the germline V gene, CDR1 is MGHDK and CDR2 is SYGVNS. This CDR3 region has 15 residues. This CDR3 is CASRVGTRYNSPLHF. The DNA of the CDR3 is TGTGCCAGCAGGGTCGGGACACGGTATAATTCACCCCTCCACTTT.